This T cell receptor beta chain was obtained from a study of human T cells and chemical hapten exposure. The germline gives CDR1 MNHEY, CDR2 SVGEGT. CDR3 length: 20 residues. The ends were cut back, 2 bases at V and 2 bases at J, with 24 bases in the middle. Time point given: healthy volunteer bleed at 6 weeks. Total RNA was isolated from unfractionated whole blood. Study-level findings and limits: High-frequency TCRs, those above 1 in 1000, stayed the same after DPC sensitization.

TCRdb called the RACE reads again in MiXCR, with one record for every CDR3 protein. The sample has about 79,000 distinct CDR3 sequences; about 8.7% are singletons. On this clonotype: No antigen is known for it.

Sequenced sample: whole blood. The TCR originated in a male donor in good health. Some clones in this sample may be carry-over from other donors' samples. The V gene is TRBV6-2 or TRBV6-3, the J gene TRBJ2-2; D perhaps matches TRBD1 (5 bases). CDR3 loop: CASSYDPGAAVRENTGELFF. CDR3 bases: TGTGCCAGCAGTTACGACCCTGGTGCTGCCGTCAGGGAAAACACCGGGGAGCTGTTTTTT.